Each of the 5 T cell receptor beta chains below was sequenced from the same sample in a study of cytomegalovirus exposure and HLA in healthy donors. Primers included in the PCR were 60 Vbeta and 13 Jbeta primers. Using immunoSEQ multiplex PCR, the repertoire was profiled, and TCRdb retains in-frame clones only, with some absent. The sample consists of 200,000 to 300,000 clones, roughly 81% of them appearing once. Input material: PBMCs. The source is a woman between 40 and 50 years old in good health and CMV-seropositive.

The CDR3 DNA follows: TGTGCCAGCAGCAATTTCGACGGAGCGTATTATCAGCCCCAGCATTTT. Protein sequence: CASSNFDGAYYQPQHF. The V and J genes are TRBV21-1 and TRBJ1-5. TRBV21-1 is classified as a pseudogene. The CDR3 consists of 16 residues.

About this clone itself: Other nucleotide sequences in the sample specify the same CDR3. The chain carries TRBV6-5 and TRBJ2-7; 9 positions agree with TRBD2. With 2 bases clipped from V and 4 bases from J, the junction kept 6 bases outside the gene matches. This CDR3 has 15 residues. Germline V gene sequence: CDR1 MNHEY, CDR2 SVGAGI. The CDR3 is CASSYRPSGAYEQYF. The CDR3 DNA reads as TGTGCCAGCAGTTACCGTCCTAGCGGGGCATACGAGCAGTACTTC.

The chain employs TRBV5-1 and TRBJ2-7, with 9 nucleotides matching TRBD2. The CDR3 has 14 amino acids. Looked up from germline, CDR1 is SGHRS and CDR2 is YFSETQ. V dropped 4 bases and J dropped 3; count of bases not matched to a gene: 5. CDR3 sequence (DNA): TGCGCCAGCAGCAAAACTAGCGGGCACTACGAGCAGTACTTC. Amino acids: CASSKTSGHYEQYF.

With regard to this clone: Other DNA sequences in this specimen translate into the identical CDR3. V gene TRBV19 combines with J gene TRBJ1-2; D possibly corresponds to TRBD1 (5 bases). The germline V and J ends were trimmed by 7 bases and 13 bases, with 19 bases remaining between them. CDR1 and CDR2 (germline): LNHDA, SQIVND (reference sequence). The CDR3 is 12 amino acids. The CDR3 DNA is TGTGCCAGTACCCTCCCGGGGGGGAAAGTCACCTTC. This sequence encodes CASTLPGGKVTF.

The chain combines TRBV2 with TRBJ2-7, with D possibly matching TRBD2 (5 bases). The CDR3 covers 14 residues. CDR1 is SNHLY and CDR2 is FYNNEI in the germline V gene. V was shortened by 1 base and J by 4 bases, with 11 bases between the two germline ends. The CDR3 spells CASSEGPGGYEQYF. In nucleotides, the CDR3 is TGTGCCAGCAGTGAAGGTCCCGGCGGGTACGAGCAGTACTTC.